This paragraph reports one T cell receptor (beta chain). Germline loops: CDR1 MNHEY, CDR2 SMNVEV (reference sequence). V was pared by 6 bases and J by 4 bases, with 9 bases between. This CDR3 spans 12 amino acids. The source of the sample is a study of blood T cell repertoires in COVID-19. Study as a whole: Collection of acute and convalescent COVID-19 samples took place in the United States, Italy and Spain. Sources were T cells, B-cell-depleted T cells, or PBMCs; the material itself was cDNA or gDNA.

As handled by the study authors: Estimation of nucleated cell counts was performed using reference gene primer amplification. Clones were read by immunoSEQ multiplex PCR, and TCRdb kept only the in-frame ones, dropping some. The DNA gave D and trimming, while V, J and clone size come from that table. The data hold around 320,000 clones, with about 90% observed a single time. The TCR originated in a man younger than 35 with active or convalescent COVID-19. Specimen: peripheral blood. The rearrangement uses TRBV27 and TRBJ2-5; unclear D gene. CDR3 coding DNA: TGTGCCAGCAGCCCGCAGTTAGAGACCCAGTACTTC. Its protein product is CASSPQLETQYF.